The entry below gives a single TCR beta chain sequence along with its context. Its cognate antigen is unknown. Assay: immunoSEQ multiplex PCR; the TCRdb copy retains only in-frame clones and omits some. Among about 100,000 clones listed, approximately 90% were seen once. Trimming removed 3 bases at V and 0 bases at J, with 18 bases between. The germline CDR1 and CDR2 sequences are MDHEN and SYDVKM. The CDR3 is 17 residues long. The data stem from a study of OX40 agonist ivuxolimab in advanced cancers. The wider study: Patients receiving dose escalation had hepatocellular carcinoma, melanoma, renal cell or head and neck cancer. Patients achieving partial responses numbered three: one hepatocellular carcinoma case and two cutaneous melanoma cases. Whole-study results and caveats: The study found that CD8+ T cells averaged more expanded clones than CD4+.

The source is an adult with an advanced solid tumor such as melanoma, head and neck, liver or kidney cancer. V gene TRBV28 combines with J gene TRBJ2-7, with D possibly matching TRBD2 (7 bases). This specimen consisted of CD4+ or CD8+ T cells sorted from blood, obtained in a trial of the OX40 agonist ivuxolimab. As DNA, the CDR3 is TGTGCCAGCAGTTTCCGCCCTAAGGGGGAGGGCTCCTACGAGCAGTACTTC. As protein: CASSFRPKGEGSYEQYF.